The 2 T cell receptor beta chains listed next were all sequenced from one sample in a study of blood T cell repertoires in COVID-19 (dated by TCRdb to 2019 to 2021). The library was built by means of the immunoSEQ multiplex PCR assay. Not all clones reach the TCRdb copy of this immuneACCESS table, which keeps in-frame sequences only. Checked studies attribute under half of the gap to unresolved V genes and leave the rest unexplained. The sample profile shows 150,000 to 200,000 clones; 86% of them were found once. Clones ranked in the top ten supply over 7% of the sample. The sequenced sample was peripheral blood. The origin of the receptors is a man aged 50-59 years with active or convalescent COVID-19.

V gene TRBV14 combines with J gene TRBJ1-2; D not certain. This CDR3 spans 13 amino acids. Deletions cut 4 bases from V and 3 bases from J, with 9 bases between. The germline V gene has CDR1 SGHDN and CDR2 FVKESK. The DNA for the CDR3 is TGTGCCAGCAGCCTTGGAGGGTACTATGGCTACACCTTC. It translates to CASSLGGYYGYTF.

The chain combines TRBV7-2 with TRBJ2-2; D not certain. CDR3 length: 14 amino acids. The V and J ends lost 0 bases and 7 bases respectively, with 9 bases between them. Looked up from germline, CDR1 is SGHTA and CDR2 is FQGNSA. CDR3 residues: CASSLALGGGELFF. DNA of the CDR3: TGTGCCAGCAGCTTAGCACTCGGCGGCGGGGAGCTGTTTTTT.